This TCR beta chain was retrieved from a study of blood T cell repertoires in COVID-19. Cohorts were determined from participant-reported clinical history. Trimming took 5 bases from V and 7 from J, leaving 11 bases between them. Germline CDR1 reads MNHNY; CDR2 reads SVGAGI (reference sequence). The CDR3 totals 13 residues. Study processing details: Cell counts per sample came from amplifying reference gene primers. Libraries were prepared by immunoSEQ multiplex PCR; TCRdb keeps only in-frame clonotypes and omits some of them. That table supplies the V and J calls and clone size; D and trimming were determined from the DNA. Of almost 65,000 clones in the sample, more than 75% are singletons; the top ten hold 10%.

This rearrangement joins TRBV6-6 to TRBJ2-2; D is unresolved. This clonotype was sampled from a middle-aged woman who had recovered from COVID-19. Sequences were obtained from PBMCs or T cells enriched from blood (not recorded which). In DNA, the CDR3 is TGTGCCAGCAGTGATTTAGTGAACGGGGAGCTGTTTTTT. It codes for CASSDLVNGELFF.